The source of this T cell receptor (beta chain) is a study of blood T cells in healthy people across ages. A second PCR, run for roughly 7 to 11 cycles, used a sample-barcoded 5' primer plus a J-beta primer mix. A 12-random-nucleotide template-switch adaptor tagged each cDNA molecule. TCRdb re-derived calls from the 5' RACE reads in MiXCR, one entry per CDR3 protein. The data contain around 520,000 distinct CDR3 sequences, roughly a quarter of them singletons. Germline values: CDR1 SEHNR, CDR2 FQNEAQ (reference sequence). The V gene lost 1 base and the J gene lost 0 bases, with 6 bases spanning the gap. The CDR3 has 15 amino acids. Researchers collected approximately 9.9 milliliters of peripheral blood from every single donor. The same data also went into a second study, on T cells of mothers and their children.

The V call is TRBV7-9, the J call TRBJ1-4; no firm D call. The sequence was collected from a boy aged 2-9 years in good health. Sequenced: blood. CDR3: CASSLVQTTNEKLFF. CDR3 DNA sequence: TGTGCCAGCAGCTTAGTTCAAACAACTAATGAAAAACTGTTTTTT.